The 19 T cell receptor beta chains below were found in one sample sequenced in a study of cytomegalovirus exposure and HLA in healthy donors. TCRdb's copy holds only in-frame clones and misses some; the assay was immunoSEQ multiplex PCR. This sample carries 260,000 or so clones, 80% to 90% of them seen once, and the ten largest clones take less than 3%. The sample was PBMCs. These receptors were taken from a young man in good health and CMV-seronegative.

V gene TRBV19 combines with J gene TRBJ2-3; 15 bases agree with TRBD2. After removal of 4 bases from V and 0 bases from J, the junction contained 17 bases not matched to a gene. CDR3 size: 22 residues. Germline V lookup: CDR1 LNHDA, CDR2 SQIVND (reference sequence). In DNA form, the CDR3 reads TGTGCCAGTAGTACACGGTCCGGGACTAGCGGGGGGCGCTCAACTAGCACAGATACGCAGTATTTT. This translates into CASSTRSGTSGGRSTSTDTQYF.

CDR3 residues: CATSRGGLVNTGELFF. The CDR3 DNA reads TGTGCCACCAGCAGAGGGGGCCTAGTAAACACCGGGGAGCTGTTTTTT. This rearrangement joins TRBV15 to TRBJ2-2; possibly TRBD1 for D (5 bases). Trimming shortened V by 1 base and J by 2 bases, and 11 bases separated the two germline ends. The length of the CDR3 is 16 residues. The germline CDR1 and CDR2 sequences are LNHNV and YYDKDF (reference sequence).

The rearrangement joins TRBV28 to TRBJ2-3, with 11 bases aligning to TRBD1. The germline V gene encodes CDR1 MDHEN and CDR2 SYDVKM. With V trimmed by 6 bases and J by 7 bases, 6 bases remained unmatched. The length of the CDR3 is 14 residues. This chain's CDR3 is CASSPGQGGNTQYF. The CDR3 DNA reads TGTGCCAGCAGCCCGGGACAGGGGGGGAATACGCAGTATTTT.

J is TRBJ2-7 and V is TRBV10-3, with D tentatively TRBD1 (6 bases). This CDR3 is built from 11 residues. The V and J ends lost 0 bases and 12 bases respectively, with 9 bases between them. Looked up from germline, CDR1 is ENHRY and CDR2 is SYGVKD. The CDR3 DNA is TGTGCCATCAGTGAGTCAACAGGGCTGTACTTC. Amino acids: CAISESTGLYF.

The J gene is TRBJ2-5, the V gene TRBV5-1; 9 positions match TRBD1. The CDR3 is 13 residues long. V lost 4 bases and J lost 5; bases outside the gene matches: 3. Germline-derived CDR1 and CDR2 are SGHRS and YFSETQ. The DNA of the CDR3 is TGCGCCAGCAGCATCGGACAGGGGGAGACCCAGTACTTC. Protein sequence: CASSIGQGETQYF. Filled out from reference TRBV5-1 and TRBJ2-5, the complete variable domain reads KAGVTQTPRYLIKTRGQQVTLSCSPISGHRSVSWYQQTPGQGLQFLFEYFSETQRNKGNFPGRFSGRQFSNSRSEMNVSTLELGDSALYLCASSIGQGETQYFGPGTRLLVL.

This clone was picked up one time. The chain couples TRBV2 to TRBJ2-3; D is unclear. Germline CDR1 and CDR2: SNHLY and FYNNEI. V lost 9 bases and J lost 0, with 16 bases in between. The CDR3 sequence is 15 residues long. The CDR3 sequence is CASNSLVSSTDTQYF. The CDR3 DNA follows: TGTGCCAGTAATTCTCTAGTATCTAGCACAGATACGCAGTATTTT.

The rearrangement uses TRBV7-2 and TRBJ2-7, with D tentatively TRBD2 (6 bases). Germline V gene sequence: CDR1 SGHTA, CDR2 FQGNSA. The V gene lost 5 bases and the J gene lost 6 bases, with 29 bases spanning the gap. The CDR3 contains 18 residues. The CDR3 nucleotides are TGTGCCAGCAGCCTTACTTCCGGGACCAGCACATCGGGAGTCGAGCAGTACTTC. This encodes CASSLTSGTSTSGVEQYF.

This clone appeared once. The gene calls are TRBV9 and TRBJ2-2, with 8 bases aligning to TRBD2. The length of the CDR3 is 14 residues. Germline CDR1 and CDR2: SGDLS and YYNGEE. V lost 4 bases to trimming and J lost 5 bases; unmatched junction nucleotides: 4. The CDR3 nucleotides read TGTGCCAGCAGCAGCGGGAGACCGACCGGGGAGCTGTTTTTT. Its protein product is CASSSGRPTGELFF.

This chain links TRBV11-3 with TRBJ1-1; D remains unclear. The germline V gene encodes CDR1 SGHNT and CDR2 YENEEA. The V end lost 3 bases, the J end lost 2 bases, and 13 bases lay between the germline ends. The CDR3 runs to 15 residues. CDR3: CASSLAGRANTEAFF. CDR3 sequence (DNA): TGTGCCAGCAGCTTGGCCGGGCGGGCCAACACTGAAGCTTTCTTT.

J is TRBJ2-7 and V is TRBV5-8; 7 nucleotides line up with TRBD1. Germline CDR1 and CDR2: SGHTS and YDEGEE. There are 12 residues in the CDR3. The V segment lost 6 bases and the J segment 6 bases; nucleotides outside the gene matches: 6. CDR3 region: CASTMTGREQYF. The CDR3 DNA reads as TGTGCCAGCACCATGACAGGGCGCGAGCAGTACTTC. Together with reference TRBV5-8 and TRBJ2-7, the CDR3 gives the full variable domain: EAGVTQSPTHLIKTRGQQATLRCSPISGHTSVYWYQQALGLGLQFLLWYDEGEERNRGNFPPRFSGRQFPNYSSELNVNALELEDSALYLCASTMTGREQYFGPGTRLTVT.

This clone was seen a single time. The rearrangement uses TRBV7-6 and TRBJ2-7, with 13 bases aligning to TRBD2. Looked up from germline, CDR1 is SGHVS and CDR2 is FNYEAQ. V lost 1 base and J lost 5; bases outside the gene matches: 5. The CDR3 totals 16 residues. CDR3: CASSLGLAGGIDEQYF. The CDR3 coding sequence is TGTGCCAGCAGCTTAGGACTAGCGGGGGGTATCGACGAGCAGTACTTC.

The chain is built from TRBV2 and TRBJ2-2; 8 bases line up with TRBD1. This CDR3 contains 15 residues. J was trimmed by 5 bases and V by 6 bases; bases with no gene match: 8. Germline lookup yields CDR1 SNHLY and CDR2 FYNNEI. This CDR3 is CASRKDRAVTGELFF. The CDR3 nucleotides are TGTGCCAGCAGGAAGGACAGGGCGGTAACCGGGGAGCTGTTTTTT.

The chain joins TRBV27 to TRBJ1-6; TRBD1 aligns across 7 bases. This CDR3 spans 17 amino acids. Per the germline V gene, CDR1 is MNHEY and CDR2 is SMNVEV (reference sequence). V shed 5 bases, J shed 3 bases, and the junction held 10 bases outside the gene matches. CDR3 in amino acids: CASSRDSLTNYNSPLHF. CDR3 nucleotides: TGTGCCAGCAGTCGGGACAGCCTAACAAACTATAATTCACCCCTCCACTTT.

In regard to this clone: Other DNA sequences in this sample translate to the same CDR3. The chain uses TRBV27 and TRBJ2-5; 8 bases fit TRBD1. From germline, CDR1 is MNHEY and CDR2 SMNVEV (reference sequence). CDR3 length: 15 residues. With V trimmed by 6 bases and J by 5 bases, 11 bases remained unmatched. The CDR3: CASSSGQGSAETQYF. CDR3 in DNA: TGTGCCAGCAGCTCTGGACAGGGTTCCGCTGAGACCCAGTACTTC.

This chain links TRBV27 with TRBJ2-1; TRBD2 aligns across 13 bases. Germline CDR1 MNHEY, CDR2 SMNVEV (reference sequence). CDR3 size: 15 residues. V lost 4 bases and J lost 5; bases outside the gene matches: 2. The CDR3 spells CASSSGLAGNNEQFF. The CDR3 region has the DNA TGTGCCAGCAGTTCGGGACTAGCGGGAAACAATGAGCAGTTCTTC.

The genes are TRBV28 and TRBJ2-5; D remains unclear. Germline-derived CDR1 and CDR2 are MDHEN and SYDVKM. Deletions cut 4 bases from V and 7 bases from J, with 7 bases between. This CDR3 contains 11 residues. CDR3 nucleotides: TGTGCCAGCAGTTACTCTGGGACCCAGTACTTC. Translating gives CASSYSGTQYF. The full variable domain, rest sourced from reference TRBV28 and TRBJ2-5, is DVKVTQSSRYLVKRTGEKVFLECVQDMDHENMFWYRQDPGLGLRLIYFSYDVKMKEKGDIPEGYSVSREKKERFSLILESASTNQTSMYLCASSYSGTQYFGPGTRLLVL.

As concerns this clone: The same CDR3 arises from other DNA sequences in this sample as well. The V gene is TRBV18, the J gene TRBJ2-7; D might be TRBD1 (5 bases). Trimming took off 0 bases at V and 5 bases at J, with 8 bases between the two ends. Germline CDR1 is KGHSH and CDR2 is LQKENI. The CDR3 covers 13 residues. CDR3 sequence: CASSPPGVDEQYF. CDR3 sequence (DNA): TGTGCCAGCTCACCACCAGGGGTGGACGAGCAGTACTTC.

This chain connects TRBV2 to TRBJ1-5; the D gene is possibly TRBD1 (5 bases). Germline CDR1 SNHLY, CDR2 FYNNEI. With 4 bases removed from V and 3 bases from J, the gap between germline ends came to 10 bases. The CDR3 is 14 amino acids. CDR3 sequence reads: CASSVWGPNQPQHF. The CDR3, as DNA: TGTGCCAGCAGTGTATGGGGCCCCAATCAGCCCCAGCATTTT.

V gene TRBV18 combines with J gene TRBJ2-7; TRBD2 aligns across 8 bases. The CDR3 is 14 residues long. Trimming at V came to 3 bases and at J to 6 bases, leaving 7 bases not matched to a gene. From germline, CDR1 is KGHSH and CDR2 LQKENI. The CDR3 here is CASSPRLAPGEQYF. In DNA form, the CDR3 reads TGTGCCAGCTCACCCCGACTAGCGCCGGGCGAGCAGTACTTC.